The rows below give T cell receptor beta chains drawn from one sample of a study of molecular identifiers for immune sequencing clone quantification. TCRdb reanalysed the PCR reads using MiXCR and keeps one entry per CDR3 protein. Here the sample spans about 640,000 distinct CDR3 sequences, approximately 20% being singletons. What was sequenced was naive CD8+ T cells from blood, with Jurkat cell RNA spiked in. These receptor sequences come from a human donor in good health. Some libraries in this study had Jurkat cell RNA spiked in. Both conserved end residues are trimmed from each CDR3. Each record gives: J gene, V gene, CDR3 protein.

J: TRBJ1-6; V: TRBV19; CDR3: ASSISRGSPLH
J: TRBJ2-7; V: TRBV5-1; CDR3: ASSLGQGSLYEQY
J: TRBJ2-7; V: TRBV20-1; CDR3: SASGGDLGAEQY
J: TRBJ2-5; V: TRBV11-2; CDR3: ASSSGAEETQY
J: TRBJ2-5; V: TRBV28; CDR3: ASSYPQGVKETQY
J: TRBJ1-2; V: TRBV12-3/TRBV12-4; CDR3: ASSLAIGYYGYT
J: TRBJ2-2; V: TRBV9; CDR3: ASSVWTGELF
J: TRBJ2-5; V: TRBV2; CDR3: ASRAAGGKRETQY
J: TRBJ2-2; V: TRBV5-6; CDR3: ASRQGYTGELF
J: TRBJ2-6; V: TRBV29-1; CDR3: RARESISAGANVLT
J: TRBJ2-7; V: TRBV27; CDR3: ASSLSVGGIIHEQY
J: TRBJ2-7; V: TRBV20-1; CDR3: SARDLETYEQY
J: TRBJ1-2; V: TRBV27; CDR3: ASSLTGSNYGYT
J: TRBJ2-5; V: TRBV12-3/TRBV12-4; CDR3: ASGLAGDQETQY
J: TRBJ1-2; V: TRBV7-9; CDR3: ASSLVADFYGCT
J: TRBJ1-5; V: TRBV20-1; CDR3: SARDIQGTGLNQPQH
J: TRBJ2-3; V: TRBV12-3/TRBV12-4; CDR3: ASRYVRPGQGAMGLTDTQY
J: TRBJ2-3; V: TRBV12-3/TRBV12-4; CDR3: ASSLIQVASTDTQY
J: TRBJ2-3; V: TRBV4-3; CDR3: VSSQDPWAPRDTQY
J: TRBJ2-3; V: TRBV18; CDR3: ASSPLGPDTQY
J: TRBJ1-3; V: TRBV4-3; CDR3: ASSQDKEYFGNTIY
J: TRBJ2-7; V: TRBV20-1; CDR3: SARDWEEQY
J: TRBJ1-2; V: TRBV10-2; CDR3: ASIGRTDGYT
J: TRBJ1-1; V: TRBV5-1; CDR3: ASSLNINTEAF
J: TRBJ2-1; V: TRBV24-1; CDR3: ATSDFGGSYNEQF
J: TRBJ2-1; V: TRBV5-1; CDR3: ASSSVGNEQF
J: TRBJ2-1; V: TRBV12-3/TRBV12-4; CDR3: ASRREGHEQF
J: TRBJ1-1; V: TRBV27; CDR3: ASSFAGVGTEAF
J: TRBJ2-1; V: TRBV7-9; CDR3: ASTPGTDPGNEQF
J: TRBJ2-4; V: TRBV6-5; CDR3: ASSYSGDYLRANIQY
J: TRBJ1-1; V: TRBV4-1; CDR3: ASSQQTRATDTEAF
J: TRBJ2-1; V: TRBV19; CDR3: ASSIHSSSYNEQF
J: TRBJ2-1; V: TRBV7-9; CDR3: ASSPPLGRFDEQF
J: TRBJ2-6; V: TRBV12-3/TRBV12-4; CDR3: ASSSPYGRSGANVLT
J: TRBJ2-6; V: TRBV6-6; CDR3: ASRPTASGANVLT
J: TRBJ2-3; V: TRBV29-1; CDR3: SVEDLQLADTPTDTQY
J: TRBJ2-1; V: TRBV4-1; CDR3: ASSSREYNEQF
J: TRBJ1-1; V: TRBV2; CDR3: AGSPTPNTEAF
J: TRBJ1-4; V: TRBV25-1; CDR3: ASRAVLGEKLF
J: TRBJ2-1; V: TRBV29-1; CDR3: SVEERWSSGRSNEQF
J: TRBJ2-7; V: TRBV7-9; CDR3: ASSLAEQGTYEQY
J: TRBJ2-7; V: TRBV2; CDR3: ASSELGTVVLYEQY
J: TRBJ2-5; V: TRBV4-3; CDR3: ASSQEGGRLETQY
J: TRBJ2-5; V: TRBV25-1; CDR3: ASSDPRRGAGETQY
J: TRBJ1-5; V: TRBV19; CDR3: AGSPTGDSNQPQH
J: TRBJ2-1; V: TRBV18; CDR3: ASSPRAGGPEEQF
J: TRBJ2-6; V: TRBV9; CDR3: ASSVSGAGANVLT
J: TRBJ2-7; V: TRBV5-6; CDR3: ASSGGRDYEQY
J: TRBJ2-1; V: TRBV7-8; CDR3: ASSSGTSEYNEQF
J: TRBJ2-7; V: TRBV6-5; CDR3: ASSLGQGTSEQY
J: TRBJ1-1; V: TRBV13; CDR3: ASSLDVAGGAEAF
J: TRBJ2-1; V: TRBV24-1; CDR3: ATSDMSGYNEQF
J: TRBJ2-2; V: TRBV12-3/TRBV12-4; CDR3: ASSLAWTKNTGELF